What follows describes a single TCR beta chain. As yet, its antigen is unknown. Germline lookup yields CDR1 LGHNA and CDR2 YNFKEQ. The V gene end was trimmed by 5 bases and the J gene end by 1 base; junction bases not matched to a gene: 2. This CDR3 has 15 amino acids. The sample belongs to a study of blood T cells in healthy people across ages. Points from the study as a whole: More naive CD4+ cells and higher diversity were found in long-lived than in aged donors.

Combining a sample-barcoded 5' primer with a J-beta primer mix, a second PCR ran for about 7 to 11 cycles. A single record per CDR3 protein comes from TCRdb applying MiXCR to the 5' RACE reads. The sample includes about 680,000 distinct CDR3 sequences, approximately 49% of them seen just once. This receptor was obtained from a woman aged 60-70 years in good health. What was sequenced was blood. This chain joins TRBV4-2 and TRBJ2-5, with 12 bases fitting TRBD2. CDR3 sequence: CASSWTSGIQETQYF. In nucleotides, the CDR3 is TGTGCCAGCAGCTGGACTAGCGGGATCCAAGAGACCCAGTACTTC.